Described below is a single T cell receptor beta chain sequence and its context. This specimen belongs to a study of blood T cell repertoires in COVID-19. Across the study: From T cells, B-cell-depleted T cells, or PBMCs came the material, which was cDNA or gDNA.

V gave up 6 bases and J gave up 0 bases; unmatched junction bases: 10. The CDR3 is made up of 16 amino acids. Germline V lookup: CDR1 MNHEY, CDR2 SVGEGT. In the authors' workflow: Reference gene primers were amplified, and this amplification served to estimate nucleated cell counts. Profiled with immunoSEQ multiplex PCR; TCRdb holds only in-frame clones, not every one. Clone size and the V and J calls come from that table; the DNA yielded D and trimming. Of 350,000 to 400,000 clones detected, more than 70% appear once; the ten largest clones hold 2.5% to 3.5%. The Seattle patients, enrolled during active infection, were followed longitudinally.

Sequences were obtained from peripheral blood. The rearrangement uses TRBV6-2 or TRBV6-3 and TRBJ1-1; 7 bases match TRBD1. This TCR came from a woman in her 30s with COVID-19, enrolled during active disease. The CDR3 DNA sequence: TGTGCCAGCAGCGCTCCGGGACAGAACATGAACACTGAAGCTTTCTTT. It codes for CASSAPGQNMNTEAFF.